Described below is a single T cell receptor beta chain sequence and its context. Its antigen is not known. The data were taken from a study of shared clonotypes between healthy human individuals. Naive CD8 cells were CD45RO-negative, positively selected for CCR7, excluding terminally differentiated effector memory CD45RA+ cells. Germline lookup yields CDR1 SGDLS and CDR2 YYNGEE. The CDR3 is 17 amino acids. The trim removed 3 bases at V and 0 bases at J, leaving 10 bases unmatched. General observations from the study: With a handful of donors compared, roughly 4.9% of naive CD4 clonotypes were shared.

Generated by immunoSEQ multiplex PCR, the TCRdb table keeps only in-frame clones and is missing some. The table includes about 2,100,000 clones, approximately 94% detected once. This chain links TRBV9 with TRBJ2-3; 7 bases align to TRBD2. The source of this sequence is a man between 18 and 29 years old in good health. Some clones in this sample may be carry-over from other donors' samples. Material: naive CD8+ T cells from PBMCs. This chain's CDR3 is CASSGGGPSYSTDTQYF. As DNA, the CDR3 is TGTGCCAGCAGCGGCGGGGGTCCTAGCTATAGCACAGATACGCAGTATTTT.